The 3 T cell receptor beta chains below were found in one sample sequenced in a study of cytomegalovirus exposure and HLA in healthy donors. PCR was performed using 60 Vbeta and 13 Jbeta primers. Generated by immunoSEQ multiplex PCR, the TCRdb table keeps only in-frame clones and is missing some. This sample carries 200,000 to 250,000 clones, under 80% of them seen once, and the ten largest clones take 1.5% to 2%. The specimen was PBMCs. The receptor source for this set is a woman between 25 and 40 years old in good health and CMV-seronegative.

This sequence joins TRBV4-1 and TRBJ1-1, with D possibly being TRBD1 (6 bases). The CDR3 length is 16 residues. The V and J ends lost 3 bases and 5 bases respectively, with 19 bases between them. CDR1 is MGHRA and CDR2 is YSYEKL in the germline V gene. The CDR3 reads CASSQALWTAGTEAFF. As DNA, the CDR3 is TGCGCCAGCAGCCAGGCCCTTTGGACAGCGGGAACTGAAGCTTTCTTT.

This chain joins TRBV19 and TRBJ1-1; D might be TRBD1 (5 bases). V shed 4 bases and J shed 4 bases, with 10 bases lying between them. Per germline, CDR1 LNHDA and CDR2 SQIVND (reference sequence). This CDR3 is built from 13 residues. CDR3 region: CASSTGFGTEAFF. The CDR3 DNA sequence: TGTGCCAGTAGTACAGGGTTTGGCACTGAAGCTTTCTTT.

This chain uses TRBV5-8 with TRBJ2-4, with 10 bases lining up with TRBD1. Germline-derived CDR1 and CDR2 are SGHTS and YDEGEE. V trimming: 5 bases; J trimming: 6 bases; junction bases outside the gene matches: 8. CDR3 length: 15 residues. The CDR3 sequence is CASRPTGTGVNIQYF. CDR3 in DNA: TGTGCCAGCAGGCCGACCGGGACAGGGGTAAACATTCAGTACTTC.